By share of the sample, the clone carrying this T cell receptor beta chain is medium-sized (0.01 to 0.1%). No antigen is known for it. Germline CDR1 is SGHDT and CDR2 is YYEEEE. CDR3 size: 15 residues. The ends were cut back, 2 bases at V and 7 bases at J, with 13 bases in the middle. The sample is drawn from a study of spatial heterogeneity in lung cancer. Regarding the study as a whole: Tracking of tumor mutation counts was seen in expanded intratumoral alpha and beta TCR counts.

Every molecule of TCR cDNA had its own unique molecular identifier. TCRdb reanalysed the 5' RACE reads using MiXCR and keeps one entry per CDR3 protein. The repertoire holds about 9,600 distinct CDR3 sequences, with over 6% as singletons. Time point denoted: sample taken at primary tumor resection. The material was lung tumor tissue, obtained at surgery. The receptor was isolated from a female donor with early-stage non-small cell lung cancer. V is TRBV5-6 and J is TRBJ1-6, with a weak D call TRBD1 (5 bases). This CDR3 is CASSLIVRANSPLHF. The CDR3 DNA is TGTGCCAGCAGCTTAATCGTCAGGGCGAATTCACCCCTCCACTTT.